What follows is one T cell receptor beta chain and its context. Its antigen remains unknown. Produced via immunoSEQ multiplex PCR; TCRdb's table is partial and in-frame only. The data show 150,000 to 200,000 clones, approximately 94% seen once. This entry belongs to a study of T cell responses to AZD1222 COVID-19 vaccine. Study details: Samples with a second dose at about 4 or about 12 weeks were pooled together. General study findings and limits: Clonal diversity was possibly underestimated, and the donors were mostly white British, with more females. Spike-specific TCR repertoires showed rising breadth and depth after two AZD1222 doses.

Germline V lookup: CDR1 SGHAT, CDR2 FQDESV (reference sequence). Trimming removed 6 bases at V and 4 bases at J, with 15 bases between. The CDR3 loop spans 15 amino acids. The clonotype was recovered from an adult in good health. The material sequenced was peripheral blood, taken on day 0 of AZD1222 vaccination. J is TRBJ2-2 and V is TRBV11-1; no clear D. The CDR3 is CASSFRASGTGELFF. The CDR3 DNA sequence: TGTGCCAGCAGTTTCCGGGCCTCGGGCACCGGGGAGCTGTTTTTT.